The T cell receptor (beta chain) described here comes from a study of technical replicates of blood from a few donors. Germline CDR1 SQVTM, CDR2 ANQGSEA. V lost 5 bases and J 4 bases, leaving 20 bases between the germline ends. The length of the CDR3 is 15 residues. The assay was immunoSEQ multiplex PCR, and TCRdb's table has in-frame clones only and misses some. The sample holds roughly 79,000 clones; 91% are singletons and the top ten take under 0.4%. The chain combines TRBV29-1 with TRBJ1-1, with D possibly TRBD1 on 6 matching bases. The sequenced material came from T cells isolated from PBMCs. The clonotype originates from a human donor in good health. Some clones in this sample may be carry-over from other donors' samples. The CDR3 loop reads CSVLMGGAQGTEAFF. Written as DNA, the CDR3 is TGCAGCGTTCTTATGGGGGGGGCGCAGGGCACTGAAGCTTTCTTT.